Sequencing of this TCR beta chain was carried out in a study of T cell responses to AZD1222 COVID-19 vaccine. Findings and caveats of the study: Without day 14 samples, only post-peak T cell repertoires were studied. Following two doses of AZD1222, Spike-specific TCR breadth and depth rose. Among those given AZD1222, only 5 to 7 were seropositive at baseline.

The CDR3 extends over 12 amino acids. V was shortened by 4 bases and J by 1 base, with 4 bases between the two germline ends. Germline V gene data show CDR1 as SNHLY and CDR2 as FYNNEI. About this clone itself: Its antigen is undetermined.

TCRdb's table, derived via immunoSEQ multiplex PCR, lists solely in-frame clones and lacks some. The table includes around 80,000 clones, 70% to 90% detected once. The V and J genes are TRBV2 and TRBJ2-5, with D hard to call. The TCR was taken from an adult who received the AZD1222 COVID-19 vaccine. This specimen consisted of peripheral blood, obtained 28 days after the second AZD1222 dose. CDR3 sequence reads: CASSGTQETQYF. The CDR3 bases are TGTGCCAGCAGTGGGACCCAAGAGACCCAGTACTTC.